This TCR beta chain appears in the sequencing data of a study of T cell clones after liver transplantation (dated by TCRdb to the late 2010s). The study in broad terms: The samples were obtained from ITN030ST, a randomized trial that attempted immunosuppression withdrawal within 2 years after liver transplantation. Blood samples were collected pre-transplant, then pre-randomization ahead of withdrawal, and finally post-randomization once withdrawal had either been completed or failed. Third party-reactive TCRbeta sequences from pre-transplant MLRs were also identified as an antigen-independent comparator for donor-reactive sequences. Three of the eight recipients were HCV-positive; the others were transplanted for non-autoimmune, non-viral indications. Until randomization at 12-24 months post-transplant, subjects were given standard immunosuppression, with no induction therapy. After a pre-transplant mixed lymphocyte reaction, TCRbeta sequencing was used to pinpoint donor-reactive T cell clones, which were subsequently tracked in post-transplant blood. Of the 8 liver transplant recipients making up the studied cohort, 3 were classified as tolerant and 5 as non-tolerant. To count as tolerant, a recipient had to stay completely off immunosuppression for at least one year without liver enzymes climbing beyond twice the upper limit of normal.

As encoded in the germline V gene, CDR1 is ENHRY while CDR2 is SYGVKD. The CDR3 numbers 15 residues from cysteine through phenylalanine. Kept here is only the CDR3 DNA, which spans 45 bases and is read in frame from base 1. V and J are truncated by 0 bases and 3 bases respectively, leaving an intervening sequence of 9 bases. The time point tag for this specimen amounts to: pre-transplant. Thawed unstimulated PBMCs were stained for CD3, CD4 and CD8 and FACS-sorted into CD3+CD4+ and CD3+CD8+ populations. Each of the 8 studied subjects was randomized to immunosuppression withdrawal. The Qiagen DNeasy Blood and Tissue Kit was used for genomic DNA isolation. A remark on this clone: Its recognized antigen is unknown. No base quality information exists; no much larger clone differs at one position.

Using immunoSEQ, frozen genomic DNA was subjected to high-throughput TCRbeta CDR3 sequencing, a process that included PCR amplification, mapping, bias correction and internal controls. The study's own analysis went as follows. Only productive rearrangements were retained, with each unique TCRbeta sequence defined by its CDR3 nucleotide sequence together with its V and J gene. For a sequence to be called donor-reactive, it needed a frequency of at least 0.01% and at least 5-fold expansion in CFSE-low cells compared with unstimulated pre-transplant cells. Per-subject minimum frequency thresholds, based on the lowest-template unstimulated sample, ensured at least 90% detection power. Jensen-Shannon divergence between the top 1000 TCRbeta sequences after and before transplant was used to measure repertoire turnover. Changes in detection of donor-reactive sequences were tested with two-sided Fisher's exact tests. Sourced from immuneACCESS, this table was stored by TCRdb with only in-frame sequences that have V and J called. A share of the clones is absent; for the studies checked, an unresolved V gene accounts for under half, and the remainder has no known explanation. Clone size and V and J calls were adopted from that table, with D and trimming inferred from the DNA. The sample table lists around 60,000 clones, roughly two thirds of them with a count of one. The ten largest clones represent 15% of the sample.

The paper's findings and limits, for the study overall: In a couple of subjects, low numbers of available donor cells limited the measurable donor-reactive repertoire. Without allograft tissue specimens, donor-reactive T cells may have migrated into the graft rather than being deleted. Donor-reactive sequences decreased more than third party-reactive sequences, which suggests partial antigen-specific deletion that was not related to withdrawal success. Because of small, heterogeneous patient numbers and non-standardized post-transplant time points, the conclusions were only preliminary. Circulating donor-reactive CD4 TCRbeta sequences fell significantly post-transplant in most of the 8 subjects, irrespective of tolerance or HCV status. When repertoire turnover was accounted for, significantly reduced detection of donor-reactive sequences was found in 7 of 8 subjects for CD4 and in 8 of 8 subjects for CD8.

The receptor's source is a human donor who received a liver transplant. The input for sequencing was CD4+ T cells from blood, taken before liver transplant. In this chain, TRBV10-3 is recombined with TRBJ1-5, with an unclear D gene assignment. This receptor carries the CDR3 CAISESTGNNQPQHF. The nucleotide sequence reads TGTGCCATCAGTGAGTCCACGGGGAACAATCAGCCCCAGCATTTT.